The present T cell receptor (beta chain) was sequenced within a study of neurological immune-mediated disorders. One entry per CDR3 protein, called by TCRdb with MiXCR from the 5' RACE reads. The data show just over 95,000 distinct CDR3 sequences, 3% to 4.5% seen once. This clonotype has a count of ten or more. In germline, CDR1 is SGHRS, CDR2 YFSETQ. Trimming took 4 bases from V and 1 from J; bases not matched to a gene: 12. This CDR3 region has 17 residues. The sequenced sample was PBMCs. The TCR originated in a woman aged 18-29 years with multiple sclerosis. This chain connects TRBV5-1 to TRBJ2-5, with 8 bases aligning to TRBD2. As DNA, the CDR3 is TGCGCCAGCAGCCCGGTAACTAGCGGAAAGCCCCAAGAGACCCAGTACTTC. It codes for CASSPVTSGKPQETQYF.